This T cell receptor beta chain is from a study of monozygotic twins with inflammatory bowel disease. With the 5' RACE reads reprocessed, TCRdb shows one record per CDR3 protein and no DNA. This table lists about 160,000 distinct CDR3 sequences. The sequence was obtained from a human donor with ulcerative colitis or Crohn's disease, or a healthy co-twin of an affected twin (not recorded which). The sample consisted of blood.

The CDR3 loop reads CASSVRDSKNEQFF. The chain recombines TRBV9 with TRBJ2-1; with no DNA, the TCRdb D assignment of TRBD1 cannot be verified. Germline V gene lookup returns CDR1 SGDLS and CDR2 YYNGEE. The CDR3 covers 14 residues.